The 32 T cell receptor beta chains reported below all come from one sample, sequenced in a study of human T cells and chemical hapten exposure (dated by TCRdb to the early 2020s). Reading the label with the study, this specimen's time point is: patch test 3, about 24 weeks after DPC sensitization. The treatment or condition label for this specimen denotes: therapeutic diphenylcyclopropenone sensitization with weekly scalp DPC. The library relied on RACE. These reads were obtained on a NextSeq 500. In TCRdb, the public reads were trimmed at Q25 with fastp and aligned with MiXCR, with productive beta chains retained. Merged by CDR3 protein, the rows form single entries marked with the most common genes and DNA. The sample includes roughly 200,000 distinct CDR3 sequences, with about 25% observed a single time. Together, the top ten hold approximately 2.3% of the sample. Specimen: whole blood, collected in connection with sensitization to the hapten diphenylcyclopropenone (DPC). Source of these receptors: a woman in her 40s with alopecia areata. Some clones in this sample may be carry-over from other donors' samples.

This clonotype was seen a few times. This chain uses TRBV5-1 with TRBJ2-5; 10 bases fit TRBD1. V lost 5 bases and J lost 4; bases outside the gene matches: 5. Germline lookup yields CDR1 SGHRS and CDR2 YFSETQ. The length of the CDR3 is 14 residues. CDR3: CASRRTGGAETQYF. The CDR3 DNA reads TGCGCCAGCAGAAGGACAGGGGGGGCAGAGACCCAGTACTTC.

This clonotype was detected a few times. V usage is TRBV19 and J usage is TRBJ2-7; perhaps D is TRBD1 or TRBD2 (5 bases each). Trimming left V 5 bases short and J 3 bases short, with 17 bases between. The CDR3 runs to 15 residues. Germline CDR1 reads LNHDA; CDR2 reads SQIVND (reference sequence). As DNA, the CDR3 is TGTGCCAGTAGTCCTGCGCCGGGACCGAGCTACGAGCAGTACTTC. Translating gives CASSPAPGPSYEQYF. The full variable domain, its missing parts supplied by reference TRBV19 and TRBJ2-7, is DGGITQSPKYLFRKEGQNVTLSCEQNLNHDAMYWYRQDPGQGLRLIYYSQIVNDFQKGDIAEGYSVSREKKESFPLTVTSAQKNPTAFYLCASSPAPGPSYEQYFGPGTRLTVT.

In nucleotides, the CDR3 is TGCAGTGCCCCGGGGACAGGTAGCTCCTACGAGCAGTACTTC. It codes for CSAPGTGSSYEQYF. The V call is TRBV20-1, the J call TRBJ2-7; 8 nucleotides match TRBD1. The CDR3 loop spans 14 amino acids. Germline V gene data show CDR1 as DFQATT and CDR2 as SNEGSKA (reference sequence). After removal of 6 bases from V and 0 bases from J, the junction contained 7 bases not matched to a gene.

The rearrangement uses TRBV29-1 and TRBJ1-1; 7 nucleotides line up with TRBD1. Unmatched junction bases numbered 13, after V lost 8 bases and J lost 1 base. This CDR3 is built from 15 residues. Germline loops: CDR1 SQVTM, CDR2 ANQGSEA. CDR3 in DNA: TGCAGCATCTTTCAAACAGGGGCGAGGAACACTGAAGCTTTCTTT. Translated: CSIFQTGARNTEAFF.

This chain connects TRBV7-8 to TRBJ2-1; 8 positions agree with TRBD2. Germline loops: CDR1 SGHVS, CDR2 FQNEAQ. The CDR3 has 11 residues. Trimming removed 9 bases from V and 9 bases from J; junction bases left unmatched: 4. The CDR3 spells CASGAGAEQFF. As DNA, the CDR3 is TGTGCCAGTGGAGCGGGAGCTGAGCAGTTCTTC.

This chain uses TRBV4-2 with TRBJ2-7; 10 bases fit TRBD1. Looked up from germline, CDR1 is LGHNA and CDR2 is YNFKEQ. The CDR3 is 15 residues long. V was clipped by 6 bases and J by 3 bases; unmatched bases: 8. The CDR3 loop reads CASRITGTGDYEQYF. The CDR3, as DNA: TGTGCCAGCAGGATTACCGGGACAGGGGACTACGAGCAGTACTTC.

This clonotype was counted a few times. V gene TRBV7-2 combines with J gene TRBJ2-7, with 7 bases matching TRBD2. Germline lookup yields CDR1 SGHTA and CDR2 FQGNSA. This CDR3 has 15 amino acids. The J segment lost 0 bases and the V segment lost 1 base, leaving 3 bases of the junction unmatched. The CDR3 spells CASSLVGGSSYEQYF. The CDR3 region has the DNA TGTGCCAGCAGCTTAGTAGGCGGGAGCTCCTACGAGCAGTACTTC.

The chain carries TRBV5-6 and TRBJ2-5, with D maybe TRBD2 (6 bases). Germline CDR1 is SGHDT and CDR2 is YYEEEE. CDR3 length: 13 residues. With 4 bases removed from V and 1 base from J, the gap between germline ends came to 8 bases. CDR3 residues: CASSRGTQETQYF. The DNA for the CDR3 is TGTGCCAGCAGCCGGGGGACCCAAGAGACCCAGTACTTC.

The table lists this clonotype with a few counts. CDR3 in DNA: TGTGCCAGCAGTTACGACGGTAGCGGTAACTATGGCTACACCTTC. This translates into CASSYDGSGNYGYTF. The rearrangement links TRBV7-2 to TRBJ1-2; D gene unclear. This CDR3 has 15 residues. V lost 6 bases and J 1 base, leaving 15 bases between the germline ends. Germline assignment: CDR1 SGHTA and CDR2 FQGNSA.

The V gene is TRBV10-3, the J gene TRBJ2-2; 7 bases agree with TRBD1. Trimming at V came to 4 bases and at J to 5 bases, leaving 13 bases not matched to a gene. This CDR3 has 17 residues. The germline gives CDR1 ENHRY, CDR2 SYGVKD. In nucleotides, the CDR3 is TGTGCCATCAGTGTTACCCTGGGGCAGGGGGTGACCGGGGAGCTGTTTTTT. It yields the protein CAISVTLGQGVTGELFF.

The J gene is TRBJ2-7, the V gene TRBV9; 10 bases align to TRBD1. Losses at the gene ends were 3 bases for V and 5 bases for J; bases not matched to a gene: 5. The CDR3 extends over 14 amino acids. CDR1 is SGDLS and CDR2 is YYNGEE in the germline V gene. DNA of the CDR3: TGTGCCAGCAGCGGCGGACAGGGGGTCCACGAGCAGTACTTC. Residues: CASSGGQGVHEQYF.

This rearrangement joins TRBV2 to TRBJ2-5, with TRBD2 identical over 11 bases. This CDR3 has 11 amino acids. V lost 10 bases, J lost 14 bases, and 9 bases stayed unmatched. The germline V gene has CDR1 SNHLY and CDR2 FYNNEI. The CDR3 loop reads CATSLAGEKYF. CDR3 sequence (DNA): TGTGCCACCTCACTAGCGGGAGAAAAATACTTC.

The genes are TRBV7-2 and TRBJ2-7; no reliable D call. Germline loops: CDR1 SGHTA, CDR2 FQGNSA. V lost 5 bases, J lost 4 bases, and 15 bases lay in between. This CDR3 comprises 14 residues. The CDR3 nucleotides read TGTGCCAGCAGCCCGAGACTCGTAGAATACGAGCAGTACTTC. It codes for CASSPRLVEYEQYF.

The rearrangement uses TRBV6-5 and TRBJ2-3; D gene unclear. V dropped 0 bases and J dropped 4 bases, with 5 bases sitting between them. The CDR3 is 13 residues long. CDR1 and CDR2 from the germline V gene are MNHEY and SVGAGI. CDR3 sequence: CASSYSSADTQYF. DNA for the CDR3: TGTGCCAGCAGTTACTCGTCGGCAGATACGCAGTATTTT.

The chain uses TRBV18 and TRBJ1-4; D may be TRBD1 (5 bases). The V end was cut by 2 bases, the J end by 1 base, with 8 bases between. This CDR3 has 15 amino acids. From germline, CDR1 is KGHSH and CDR2 LQKENI. The CDR3 DNA reads as TGTGCCAGCTCACCAACCGGGGGAACTAATGAAAAACTGTTTTTT. Its translation: CASSPTGGTNEKLFF.

The rearrangement uses TRBV20-1 and TRBJ2-1; 9 bases align to TRBD2. This CDR3 is 18 amino acids long. V lost 3 bases, J lost 0 bases, and 12 bases stayed unmatched. Germline-derived CDR1 and CDR2 are DFQATT and SNEGSKA (reference sequence). The CDR3 loop is CSASSLAGRGSSYNEQFF. The DNA of the CDR3 is TGCAGTGCTAGTTCCCTAGCGGGAAGGGGCAGCTCCTACAATGAGCAGTTCTTC.

A few counts support this clonotype. The chain links TRBV5-1 to TRBJ2-5; no reliable D call. The CDR3 loop spans 14 amino acids. V lost 4 bases and J lost 1, with 11 bases in between. Germline CDR1 SGHRS, CDR2 YFSETQ. DNA for the CDR3: TGCGCCAGCAGCCTGAATATGGCCCAAGAGACCCAGTACTTC. It specifies CASSLNMAQETQYF.

The rearrangement uses TRBV7-2 and TRBJ2-1; D tentatively fits TRBD1 or TRBD2 (5 bases each). The germline gives CDR1 SGHTA, CDR2 FQGNSA. The CDR3 runs 16 residues. V was pared by 5 bases and J by 1 base, with 15 bases between. The DNA for the CDR3 is TGTGCCAGCAGCCTTGGGATGAGGGGTTCCTACAATGAGCAGTTCTTC. Its translation: CASSLGMRGSYNEQFF.

V gene TRBV19 combines with J gene TRBJ1-2; D is perhaps TRBD1 (5 bases). The CDR3 has 17 amino acids. In germline, CDR1 is LNHDA, CDR2 SQIVND (reference sequence). The V end was cut by 6 bases, the J end by 3 bases, with 23 bases between. The CDR3, as DNA: TGTGCCAGTAGCATTCTGGGGACCCAACGCCGGGACTATGGCTACACCTTC. Its translation: CASSILGTQRRDYGYTF.

The chain has TRBV28 and TRBJ2-7, with D perhaps TRBD1 (6 bases). CDR3 length: 15 amino acids. V dropped 0 bases and J dropped 4 bases, with 13 bases sitting between them. The germline V gene has CDR1 MDHEN and CDR2 SYDVKM. The CDR3 DNA is TGTGCCAGCAGTTTATGGGAAGGGGGTAAATACGAGCAGTACTTC. This codes for CASSLWEGGKYEQYF.

Only a few counts were recorded for this clonotype. The rearrangement uses TRBV7-2 and TRBJ2-5; D is perhaps TRBD1 (5 bases). Germline V gene sequence: CDR1 SGHTA, CDR2 FQGNSA. V gave up 0 bases and J gave up 7 bases, with 15 bases separating them. The CDR3 is 15 residues long. The CDR3 loop reads CASSLARQVQGTQYF. The DNA of the CDR3 is TGTGCCAGCAGCTTAGCGCGGCAGGTTCAGGGGACCCAGTACTTC.

The chain is built from TRBV19 and TRBJ2-3, with TRBD1 identical over 7 bases. The CDR3 spans 15 residues. The ends lost 6 bases at V and 5 bases at J; junction bases unmatched: 11. The germline gives CDR1 LNHDA, CDR2 SQIVND (reference sequence). The chain's CDR3 is CASRETGVRRDTQYF. In DNA form, the CDR3 reads TGTGCCAGTAGGGAAACAGGGGTTCGGAGAGATACGCAGTATTTT.

The chain combines TRBV12-3 or TRBV12-4 with TRBJ1-5; a weak D match, TRBD1 (6 bases). The CDR3 consists of 15 residues. Deletions cut 5 bases from V and 5 bases from J, with 16 bases between. The CDR3 sequence is CASSKGGRGDQPQHF. The CDR3 DNA sequence: TGTGCCAGCAGTAAAGGCGGTAGGGGGGATCAGCCCCAGCATTTT.

V and J are TRBV20-1 and TRBJ2-5; 11 nucleotides match TRBD2. The germline gives CDR1 DFQATT, CDR2 SNEGSKA (reference sequence). CDR3 length: 13 residues. Losses at the gene ends were 6 bases for V and 7 bases for J; bases not matched to a gene: 7. The CDR3 here is CSAMGLAAGTQYF. CDR3 nucleotides: TGCAGTGCCATGGGACTAGCGGCCGGGACCCAGTACTTC.

This clonotype was seen a handful of times. This chain connects TRBV20-1 to TRBJ1-1; D is ambiguous. There are 11 residues in the CDR3. CDR1 and CDR2 from the germline V gene are DFQATT and SNEGSKA (reference sequence). V was shortened by 6 bases and J by 11 bases, with 16 bases between the two germline ends. CDR3 sequence reads: CSAVPGGAAFF. As DNA, the CDR3 is TGCAGTGCCGTTCCGGGAGGAGCGGCTTTCTTT.

This clonotype was detected only a few times. CDR3 sequence (DNA): TGTGCCAGCAGCCAAGCCGGGAGGAGGGAAGAGACCCAGTACTTC. This encodes CASSQAGRREETQYF. The rearrangement joins TRBV3-1 to TRBJ2-5; 7 positions agree with TRBD2. The CDR3 length is 15 residues. Germline V gives CDR1 LGHDT, CDR2 YNNKEL (reference sequence). V dropped 1 base and J dropped 3; count of bases not matched to a gene: 5.

This sequence joins TRBV7-2 and TRBJ2-7, with D possibly being TRBD1 (5 bases). CDR1 is SGHTA and CDR2 is FQGNSA in the germline V gene. V was clipped by 5 bases and J by 2 bases, with 13 bases between them. The CDR3 runs 14 residues. The CDR3 DNA reads TGTGCCAGCAGCCCAAGACAGCTCCCCTACGAGCAGTACTTC. It yields the protein CASSPRQLPYEQYF.

V and J are TRBV28 and TRBJ2-7, with a weak D call TRBD2 (5 bases). V lost 1 base to trimming and J lost 7 bases, with 11 bases between them. The CDR3 totals 13 residues. Germline-derived CDR1 and CDR2 are MDHEN and SYDVKM. CDR3: CASSLLRRREQYF. The CDR3 coding sequence is TGTGCCAGCAGTTTATTGCGCAGGAGGGAGCAGTACTTC.

J is TRBJ1-5 and V is TRBV4-2; tentative D call: TRBD1 (5 bases). The CDR3 extends over 15 amino acids. Between the trimmed V and J ends, which lost 2 bases and 0 bases, there was a span of 8 bases. CDR1 and CDR2 from the germline V gene are LGHNA and YNFKEQ. The CDR3 is CASSQRGGSNQPQHF. DNA for the CDR3: TGTGCCAGCAGCCAAAGGGGTGGTAGCAATCAGCCCCAGCATTTT.

This clonotype has a single count. The chain combines TRBV27 with TRBJ2-1, with 12 bases identical to TRBD1. The CDR3 extends over 16 amino acids. V lost 5 bases, J lost 10 bases, and 12 bases stayed unmatched. Germline loops: CDR1 MNHEY, CDR2 SMNVEV (reference sequence). CDR3 DNA sequence: TGTGCCAGCAGTCCGACATGGGACAGGGGGCTTTACGAGCAGTTCTTC. Its translation: CASSPTWDRGLYEQFF.

V and J are TRBV9 and TRBJ2-3; D unclear. Trimming shortened V by 0 bases and J by 1 base, and 6 bases separated the two germline ends. CDR1 and CDR2 from the germline V gene are SGDLS and YYNGEE. The CDR3 loop spans 14 amino acids. This chain's CDR3 is CASSVGAGTDTQYF. The CDR3, as DNA: TGTGCCAGCAGCGTAGGCGCAGGCACAGATACGCAGTATTTT.

This sequence joins TRBV7-2 and TRBJ2-1; TRBD1 matches at 7 bases. CDR3 length: 15 residues. Germline V gene lookup returns CDR1 SGHTA and CDR2 FQGNSA. J lost 3 bases, V lost 5 bases, and 7 bases had no gene match. CDR3 nucleotides: TGTGCCAGCAGCCCAGACAGGGTACGCTACAATGAGCAGTTCTTC. Translation: CASSPDRVRYNEQFF.